This T cell receptor (beta chain) was recorded in a study of T cells after yellow fever vaccination (dated by TCRdb to the late 2010s). Study-wide context: The SMART-Seq v4 Ultra Low Input RNA kit was used to prepare libraries from fractions with low cell numbers. Bulk TCR alpha and beta repertoires were sequenced longitudinally to track T-cell clones before and after primary and booster YFV17D yellow fever vaccination. The cohort comprised two healthy male donors, one aged 18 to 29 and one aged 30 to 40 years. Blood was drawn at multiple timepoints before and after primary and secondary immunization, with bulk PBMC replicates and cell subsets isolated.

Explained via the paper, the treatment or condition label denotes: live attenuated yellow fever vaccine strain. At every blood-draw timepoint, two biological replicates of bulk PBMCs were collected. A standard Ficoll-Paque protocol was used to isolate PBMCs from peripheral blood. RNA was extracted with TriZol from bulk PBMCs, CD4 and CD8 fractions, and dextramer-positive and dextramer-negative fractions. A word on this clonotype: The specificity of this receptor is unknown. Per-base quality was not reported, and no clone a single base away is much larger than it.

Broader findings and caveats from the paper: The secondary T-cell response was weaker than the primary response but faster, peaking on day 5 instead of day 15. Because only two donors were included in the study, the extent to which the findings can be generalized is limited. FACS-sorted repertoires could contain abundant contaminating clonotypes from the bulk population, so computational filtering was required. A small fraction of clonotypes appeared in both the CD4 and CD8 compartments, likely as a result of convergent recombination. After the booster, most clones that had expanded after primary vaccination were detected again (nearly 98% of CD4 and about 88% of CD8), suggesting broad maintenance of memory.

The V end loses 0 bases and the J end loses 2 bases, and a stretch of 9 bases separates them. CDR1 is given as SGHRS and CDR2 as YFSETQ, both from the germline V gene. Inclusive of the bounding cysteine and phenylalanine, the CDR3 is 14 residues long. Only the CDR3 DNA stays, 42 bases, in frame from base 1. Synthesis of TCR cDNA relied on 5'RACE template switching, a step that introduced a universal primer site along with unique molecular identifiers. cDNA synthesis was primed from both the TCR alpha and TCR beta constant segments. Library amplification used two PCR steps, and the second PCR step added sample barcodes and sequencing adapters. Sequencing of libraries was performed on Illumina HiSeq 2500 (2x100 bp) or NovaSeq (2x150 bp). The paper's processing steps were these. MIGEC was used to demultiplex reads and collapse the reads into UMI consensus sequences, and MiXCR was used for V(D)J alignment. Clonotypes responding to the vaccine were identified with edgeR on replicate PBMC samples, with the criteria of FDR below 0.01 and a log2 fold change above 5 up to day 15. Each bulk clonotype was labeled CD4 or CD8 based on which sequenced repertoire, CD4 or CD8, contained the clonotype at higher abundance. The public sequencing data were trimmed at Q25 with fastp and processed into clonotypes with MiXCR by TCRdb, which kept only in-frame beta chains. Under each unique CDR3 protein, matching rows form one entry showing the most common genes and DNA. TCRdb's processing, not the authors' own work, is the source of the V and J calls. The sample data list 300,000 to 400,000 distinct CDR3 sequences, and approximately 8% of these were observed just once. Of the sample, approximately 15% is held by the ten largest clones.

The V and J genes are TRBV5-1 and TRBJ2-7; TRBD1 is possibly the D segment (5 matching bases). This specimen consisted of PBMCs, obtained roughly 47 days after the first yellow fever vaccination. The TCR was taken from a man aged 18 to 30 who received the YFV17D yellow fever vaccine. The CDR3 here reads CASSLGTDTYEQYF. The DNA reads as follows: TGCGCCAGCAGCTTGGGGACGGACACCTACGAGCAGTACTTC.